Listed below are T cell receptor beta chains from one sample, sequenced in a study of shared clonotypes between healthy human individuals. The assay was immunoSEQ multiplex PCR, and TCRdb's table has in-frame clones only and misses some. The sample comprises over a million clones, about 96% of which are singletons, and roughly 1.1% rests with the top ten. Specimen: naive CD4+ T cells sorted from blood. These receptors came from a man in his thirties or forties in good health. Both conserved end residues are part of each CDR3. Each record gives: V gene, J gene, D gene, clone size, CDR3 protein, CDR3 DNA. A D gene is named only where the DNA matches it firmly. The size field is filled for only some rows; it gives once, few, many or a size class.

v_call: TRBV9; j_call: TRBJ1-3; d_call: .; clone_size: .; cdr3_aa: CASSVGWSFSGNTIYF; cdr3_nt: TGTGCCAGCAGCGTAGGATGGAGTTTCTCTGGAAACACCATATATTTT
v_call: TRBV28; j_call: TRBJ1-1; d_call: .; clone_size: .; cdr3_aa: CASSVPGQNTEAFF; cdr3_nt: TGTGCCAGCAGCGTACCGGGACAGAACACTGAAGCTTTCTTT
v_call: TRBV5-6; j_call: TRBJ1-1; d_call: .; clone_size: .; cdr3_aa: CASSLDVGWSTEAFF; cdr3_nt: TGTGCCAGCAGCCTGGACGTGGGTTGGAGCACTGAAGCTTTCTTT
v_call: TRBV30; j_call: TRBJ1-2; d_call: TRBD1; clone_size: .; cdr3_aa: CAWSMGQGNGYTF; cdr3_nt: TGTGCCTGGAGTATGGGACAGGGGAATGGCTACACCTTC
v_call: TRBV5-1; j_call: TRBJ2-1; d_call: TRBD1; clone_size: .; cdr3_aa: CASSPGFGQGHGNEQFF; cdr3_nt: TGCGCCAGCAGCCCAGGGTTTGGACAGGGACACGGCAATGAGCAGTTCTTC
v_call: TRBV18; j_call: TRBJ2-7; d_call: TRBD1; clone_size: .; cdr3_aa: CASSGDSLYEQYF; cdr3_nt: TGTGCCAGCTCAGGGGACAGTCTCTACGAGCAGTACTTC
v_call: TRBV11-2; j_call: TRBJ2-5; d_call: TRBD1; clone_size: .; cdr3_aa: CASSLVRWQGDRETQYF; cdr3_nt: TGTGCCAGCAGCTTAGTTCGGTGGCAGGGGGACCGAGAGACCCAGTACTTC
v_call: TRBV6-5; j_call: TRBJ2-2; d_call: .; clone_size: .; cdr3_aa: CASSYFQLSGELFF; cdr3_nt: TGTGCCAGCAGTTACTTCCAACTATCCGGGGAGCTGTTTTTT
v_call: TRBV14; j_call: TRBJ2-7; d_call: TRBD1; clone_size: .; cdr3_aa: CASSTLPGQGYEQYF; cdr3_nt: TGTGCCAGCAGCACCCTTCCGGGACAGGGTTACGAGCAGTACTTC
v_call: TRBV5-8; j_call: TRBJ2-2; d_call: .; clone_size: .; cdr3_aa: CASREAGELFF; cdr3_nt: TGTGCCAGCCGGGAAGCCGGGGAGCTGTTTTTT
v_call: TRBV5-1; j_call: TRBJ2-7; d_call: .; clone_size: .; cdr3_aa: CASSRDTYYEQYF; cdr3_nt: TGCGCCAGCAGCCGGGACACGTACTACGAGCAGTACTTC
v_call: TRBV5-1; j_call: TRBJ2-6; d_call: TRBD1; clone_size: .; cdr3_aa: CATARDSHSGANVLTF; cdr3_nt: TGCGCCACCGCTCGGGACAGCCACTCTGGGGCCAACGTCCTGACTTTC
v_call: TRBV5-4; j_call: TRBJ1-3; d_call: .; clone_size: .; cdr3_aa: CASSLEGMGNTIYF; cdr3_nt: TGTGCCAGCAGCTTGGAAGGGATGGGAAACACCATATATTTT
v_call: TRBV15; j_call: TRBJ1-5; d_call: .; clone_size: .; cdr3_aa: CATRQGTQPKSQPQHF; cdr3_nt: TGTGCCACCAGACAGGGAACGCAGCCAAAGAGTCAGCCCCAGCATTTT
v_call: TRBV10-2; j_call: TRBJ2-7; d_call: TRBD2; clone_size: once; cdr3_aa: CASSETGRAHEQYF; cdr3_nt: TGCGCCAGCAGTGAGACCGGGAGGGCCCACGAGCAGTACTTC
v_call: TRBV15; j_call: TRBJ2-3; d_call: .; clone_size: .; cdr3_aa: CATRLGGTDTQYF; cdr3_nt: TGTGCCACCAGACTTGGGGGCACAGATACGCAGTATTTT
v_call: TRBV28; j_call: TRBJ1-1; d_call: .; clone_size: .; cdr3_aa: CASSLIGERSSTNTEAFF; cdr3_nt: TGTGCCAGCAGTTTAATTGGTGAACGGAGCAGCACTAACACTGAAGCTTTCTTT
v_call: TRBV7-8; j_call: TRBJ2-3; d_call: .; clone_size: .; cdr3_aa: CASTPIPTYTQYF; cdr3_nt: TGTGCCAGCACTCCTATCCCTACATATACGCAGTATTTT
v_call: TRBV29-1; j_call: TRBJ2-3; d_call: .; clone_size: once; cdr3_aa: CSVGGAEGPTDTQYF; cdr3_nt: TGCAGCGTTGGTGGGGCCGAGGGGCCAACAGATACGCAGTATTTT
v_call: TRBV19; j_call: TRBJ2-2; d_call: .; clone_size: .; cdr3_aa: CASNRAVKTGELFF; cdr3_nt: TGTGCCAGTAATCGAGCGGTAAAAACCGGGGAGCTGTTTTTT
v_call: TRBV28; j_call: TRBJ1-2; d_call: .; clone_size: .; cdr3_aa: CASSSHGYTF; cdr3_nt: TGTGCCAGCAGTTCACATGGCTACACCTTC
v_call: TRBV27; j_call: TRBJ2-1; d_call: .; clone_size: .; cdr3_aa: CASSLGGNEQFF; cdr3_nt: TGTGCCAGCAGTTTAGGGGGAAATGAGCAGTTCTTC
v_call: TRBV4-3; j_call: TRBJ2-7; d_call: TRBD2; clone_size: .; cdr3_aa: CASSQGYWKRELDEQYF; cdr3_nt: TGCGCCAGCAGCCAGGGATACTGGAAGCGGGAGCTGGACGAGCAGTACTTC
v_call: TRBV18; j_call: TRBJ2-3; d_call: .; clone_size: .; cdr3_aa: CASSPSPQGGISTDTQYF; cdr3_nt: TGTGCCAGCTCACCATCACCCCAGGGCGGGATAAGCACAGATACGCAGTATTTT
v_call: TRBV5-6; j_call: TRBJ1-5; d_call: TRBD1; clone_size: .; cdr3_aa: CASSFAQGANHQPQHF; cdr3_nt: TGTGCCAGCAGCTTCGCACAGGGGGCCAACCATCAGCCCCAGCATTTT
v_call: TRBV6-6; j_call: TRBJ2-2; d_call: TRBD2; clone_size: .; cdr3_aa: CASRASGTGELFF; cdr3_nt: TGTGCCAGCAGAGCTAGCGGCACCGGGGAGCTGTTTTTT
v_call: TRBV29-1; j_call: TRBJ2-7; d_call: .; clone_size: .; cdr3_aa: CSLPPTQGYEQYF; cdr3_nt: TGCAGCCTCCCCCCCACACAGGGCTACGAGCAGTACTTC
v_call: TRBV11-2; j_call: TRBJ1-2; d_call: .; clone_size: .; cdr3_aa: CASNLRGLPNYGYTF; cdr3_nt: TGTGCCAGCAACTTGAGAGGACTTCCGAACTATGGCTACACCTTC
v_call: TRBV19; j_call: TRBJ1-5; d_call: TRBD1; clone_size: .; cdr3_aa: CASSIRDRSNQPQHF; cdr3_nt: TGTGCCAGTAGTATACGGGACAGGAGCAATCAGCCCCAGCATTTT
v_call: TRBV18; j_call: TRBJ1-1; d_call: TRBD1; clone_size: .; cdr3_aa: CASSPTGAWGSEAFF; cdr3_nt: TGTGCCAGCTCACCAACAGGGGCCTGGGGGTCTGAAGCTTTCTTT
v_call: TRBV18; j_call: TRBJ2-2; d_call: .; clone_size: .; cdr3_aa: CASSSQKLRVIENANTGELFF; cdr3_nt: TGTGCCAGCTCATCCCAAAAATTGAGGGTCATAGAGAACGCGAACACCGGGGAGCTGTTTTTT
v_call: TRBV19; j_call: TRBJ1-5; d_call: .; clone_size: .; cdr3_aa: CASSISRGGNQPQHF; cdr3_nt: TGTGCCAGTAGTATCTCCCGGGGCGGCAATCAGCCCCAGCATTTT
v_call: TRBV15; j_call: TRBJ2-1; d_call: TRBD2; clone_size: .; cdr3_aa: CATSRFRGTSGTGNEQFF; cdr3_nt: TGTGCCACCAGCAGATTTCGCGGGACTAGCGGAACTGGGAATGAGCAGTTCTTC
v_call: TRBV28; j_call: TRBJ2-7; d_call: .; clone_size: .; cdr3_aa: CASSRTGGASYEQYF; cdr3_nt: TGTGCCAGCAGTAGAACAGGGGGGGCTAGCTACGAGCAGTACTTC
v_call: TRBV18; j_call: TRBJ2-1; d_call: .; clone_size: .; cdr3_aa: CASSQTARLYNEQFF; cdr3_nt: TGTGCCAGCTCACAGACAGCACGTTTATACAATGAGCAGTTCTTC
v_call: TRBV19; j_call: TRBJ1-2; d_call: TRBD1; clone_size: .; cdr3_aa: CASSRGTGNYGYTF; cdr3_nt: TGTGCCAGTAGTCGTGGGACAGGAAACTATGGCTACACCTTC
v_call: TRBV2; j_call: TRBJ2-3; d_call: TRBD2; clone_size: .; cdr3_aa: CASRLEGGPGTQYF; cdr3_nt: TGTGCCAGCAGATTGGAGGGAGGGCCGGGTACGCAGTATTTT
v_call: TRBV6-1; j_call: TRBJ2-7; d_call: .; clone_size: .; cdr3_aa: CASSEAPVIAPYEQYF; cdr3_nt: TGTGCCAGCAGTGAAGCCCCTGTTATAGCCCCCTACGAGCAGTACTTC
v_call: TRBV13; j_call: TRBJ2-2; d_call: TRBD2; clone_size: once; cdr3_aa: CASSLGGRAPTGELFF; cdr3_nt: TGTGCCAGCAGCTTAGGCGGGAGGGCCCCCACCGGGGAGCTGTTTTTT
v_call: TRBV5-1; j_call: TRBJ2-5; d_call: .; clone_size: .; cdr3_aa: CASSLVGTRQETQYF; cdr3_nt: TGCGCCAGCAGCTTGGTGGGGACTCGTCAAGAGACCCAGTACTTC
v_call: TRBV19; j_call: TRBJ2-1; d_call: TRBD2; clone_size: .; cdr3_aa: CASSIPSGRSYNEQFF; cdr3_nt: TGTGCCAGTAGTATTCCCAGCGGGAGGTCCTACAATGAGCAGTTCTTC
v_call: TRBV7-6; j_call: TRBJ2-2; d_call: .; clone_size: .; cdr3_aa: CASSLGGVLRTGELFF; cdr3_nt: TGTGCCAGCAGCTTAGGGGGTGTACTTCGCACCGGGGAGCTGTTTTTT
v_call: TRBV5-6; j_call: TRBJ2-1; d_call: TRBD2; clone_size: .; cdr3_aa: CASREGLEYNEQFF; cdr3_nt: TGTGCCAGCAGGGAGGGACTAGAGTACAATGAGCAGTTCTTC
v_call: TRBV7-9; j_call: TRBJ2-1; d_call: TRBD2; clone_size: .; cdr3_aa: CASSTSGSPFNNEQFF; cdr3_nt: TGTGCCAGCAGCACTAGCGGGAGTCCCTTTAACAATGAGCAGTTCTTC
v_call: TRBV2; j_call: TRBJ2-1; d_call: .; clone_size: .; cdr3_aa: CASMPGTTYNEQFF; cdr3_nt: TGTGCCAGCATGCCGGGGACGACCTACAATGAGCAGTTCTTC
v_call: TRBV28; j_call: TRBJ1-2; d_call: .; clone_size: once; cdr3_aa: CASSPGFVRHRRNKSGYTF; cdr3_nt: TGTGCCAGCAGTCCTGGGTTCGTTAGACACAGGCGCAACAAATCGGGCTACACCTTC
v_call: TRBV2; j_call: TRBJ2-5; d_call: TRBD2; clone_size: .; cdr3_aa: CASREGAGGPPETQYF; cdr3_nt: TGTGCCAGCAGGGAGGGAGCGGGAGGGCCCCCAGAGACCCAGTACTTC
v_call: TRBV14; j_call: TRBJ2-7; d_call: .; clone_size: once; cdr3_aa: CASSPDLYEQYF; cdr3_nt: TGTGCCAGCAGTCCGGACCTTTACGAGCAGTACTTC
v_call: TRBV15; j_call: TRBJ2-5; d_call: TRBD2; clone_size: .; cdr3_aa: CATSRVSGTSGKETQYF; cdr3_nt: TGTGCCACCAGCAGAGTTTCCGGGACTAGCGGGAAGGAGACCCAGTACTTC
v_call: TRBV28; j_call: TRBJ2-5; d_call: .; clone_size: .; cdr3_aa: CASSPGTDLGETQYF; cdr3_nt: TGTGCCAGCAGTCCCGGTACTGATCTGGGGGAGACCCAGTACTTC
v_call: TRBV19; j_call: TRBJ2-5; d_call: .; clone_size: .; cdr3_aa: CASSISSGYQETQYF; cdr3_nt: TGTGCCAGTAGTATATCTTCCGGGTACCAAGAGACCCAGTACTTC
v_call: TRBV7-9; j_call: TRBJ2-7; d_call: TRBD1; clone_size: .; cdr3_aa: CASSGRDRGEQYF; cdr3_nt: TGTGCCAGCAGCGGTCGAGACAGGGGTGAGCAGTACTTC
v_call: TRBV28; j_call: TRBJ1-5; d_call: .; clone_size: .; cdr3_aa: CASSPQGKGDNQPQHF; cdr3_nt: TGTGCCAGCAGTCCTCAGGGAAAAGGTGACAATCAGCCCCAGCATTTT
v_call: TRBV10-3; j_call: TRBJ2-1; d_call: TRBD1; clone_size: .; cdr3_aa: CAISDTGGSGSGRSYNEQFF; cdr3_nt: TGTGCCATCAGCGATACAGGGGGCTCTGGATCAGGACGCTCCTACAATGAGCAGTTCTTC
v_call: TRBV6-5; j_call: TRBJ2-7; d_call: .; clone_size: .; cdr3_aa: CASSRTMGNEQYF; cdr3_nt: TGTGCCAGCAGTAGAACAATGGGCAACGAGCAGTACTTC
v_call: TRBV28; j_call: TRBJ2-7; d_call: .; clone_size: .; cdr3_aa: CALSSSGVRGTYEQYF; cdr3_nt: TGTGCTCTCAGTTCCTCGGGGGTGAGGGGAACCTACGAGCAGTACTTC
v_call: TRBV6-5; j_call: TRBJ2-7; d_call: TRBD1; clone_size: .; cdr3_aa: CASAGGHEQYF; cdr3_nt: TGTGCCAGCGCAGGGGGCCACGAGCAGTACTTC
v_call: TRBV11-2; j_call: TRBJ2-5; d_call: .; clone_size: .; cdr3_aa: CASSLAETQYF; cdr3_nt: TGTGCCAGCAGCTTAGCAGAGACCCAGTACTTC
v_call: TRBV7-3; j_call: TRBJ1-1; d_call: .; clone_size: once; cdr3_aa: CASSLRKQNTEAFF; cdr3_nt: TGTGCCAGCAGCTTAAGGAAACAGAACACTGAAGCTTTCTTT
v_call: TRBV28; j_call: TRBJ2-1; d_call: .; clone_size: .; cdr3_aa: CASRPEGNEQFF; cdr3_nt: TGTGCCAGCAGGCCGGAGGGCAATGAGCAGTTCTTC